The 21 T cell receptor beta chains reported below all come from one sample, sequenced in a study of T cell changes during pregnancy in multiple sclerosis. Here immunoSEQ multiplex PCR was the method, and the copy in TCRdb shows in-frame clones only, minus some. The repertoire includes fewer than 85,000 clones, around 93% of them detected once, and 2.5% to 3% sits in the top ten. The sample in question was peripheral blood, obtained in the second trimester of pregnancy. Receptors originate from a female donor with multiple sclerosis, enrolled in a pregnancy study.

The chain uses TRBV5-1 and TRBJ2-7; TRBD2 aligns across 9 bases. The germline V gene encodes CDR1 SGHRS and CDR2 YFSETQ. The CDR3 extends over 17 amino acids. The ends lost 1 base at V and 1 base at J; junction bases unmatched: 9. CDR3 sequence: CASSLSREGLFSYEQYF. The CDR3 DNA sequence: TGCGCCAGCAGCTTGTCGCGGGAGGGCCTATTTTCCTACGAGCAGTACTTC. The full variable domain, its missing parts supplied by reference TRBV5-1 and TRBJ2-7, is KAGVTQTPRYLIKTRGQQVTLSCSPISGHRSVSWYQQTPGQGLQFLFEYFSETQRNKGNFPGRFSGRQFSNSRSEMNVSTLELGDSALYLCASSLSREGLFSYEQYFGPGTRLTVT.

The chain uses TRBV11-3 and TRBJ2-2, with D unclear. Trimming pared 5 bases from V and 3 bases from J, leaving 4 bases between. Germline lookup yields CDR1 SGHNT and CDR2 YENEEA. The CDR3 totals 12 residues. The CDR3 bases are TGTGCCAGCAGCCATGACACCGGGGAGCTGTTTTTT. It is translated as CASSHDTGELFF.

The chain joins TRBV4-1 to TRBJ2-7, with 10 bases identical to TRBD1. This CDR3 comprises 17 residues. CDR1 is MGHRA, CDR2 YSYEKL, per germline. V was clipped by 0 bases and J by 3 bases; unmatched bases: 8. In nucleotides, the CDR3 is TGCGCCAGCAGCCAAGAAGGGACAGGGGATTTGGGCTACGAGCAGTACTTC. It encodes CASSQEGTGDLGYEQYF.

The genes are TRBV2 and TRBJ2-7; 10 nucleotides align to TRBD1. Germline assignment: CDR1 SNHLY and CDR2 FYNNEI. The ends lost 6 bases at V and 6 bases at J; junction bases unmatched: 8. CDR3 size: 14 residues. The CDR3 loop is CASRAGTGVTEQYF. CDR3 in DNA: TGTGCCAGCAGAGCCGGGACAGGGGTTACCGAGCAGTACTTC.

This chain connects TRBV4-2 to TRBJ2-4; 12 positions agree with TRBD2. The germline gives CDR1 LGHNA, CDR2 YNFKEQ. Losses at the gene ends were 0 bases for V and 8 bases for J; bases not matched to a gene: 8. This CDR3 spans 17 amino acids. The chain's CDR3 is CASSQEASGGAADIQYF. The CDR3 region has the DNA TGTGCCAGCAGCCAAGAAGCTAGCGGGGGGGCCGCGGACATTCAGTACTTC.

This clone was recorded once. V usage is TRBV6-5 and J usage is TRBJ1-1; TRBD1 aligns across 8 bases. This CDR3 contains 14 residues. Germline CDR1 and CDR2: MNHEY and SVGAGI. V was clipped by 8 bases and J by 4 bases; unmatched bases: 9. The CDR3 DNA follows: TGTGCCAGCGGAACTCCAGGGGGCCTCACTGAAGCTTTCTTT. This translates into CASGTPGGLTEAFF.

The sample holds a few counts of this clone. The genes are TRBV6-1 and TRBJ1-4; D perhaps matches TRBD1 (6 bases). Germline CDR1 MNHNS, CDR2 SASEGT. Trimming took 3 bases from V and 3 from J, leaving 8 bases between them. The CDR3 is 14 amino acids. The CDR3 region is CASSDAGANEKLFF. Written as DNA, the CDR3 is TGTGCCAGCAGTGATGCAGGGGCTAATGAAAAACTGTTTTTT.

This clone turned up a few times. This chain uses TRBV7-9 with TRBJ1-2, with 9 bases lining up with TRBD1. The germline CDR1 and CDR2 sequences are SEHNR and FQNEAQ (reference sequence). V was clipped by 10 bases and J by 6 bases; unmatched bases: 9. CDR3 length equals 13 residues. The CDR3 sequence is CATAGTGFDGYTF. CDR3 coding DNA: TGTGCCACGGCCGGGACAGGGTTTGATGGCTACACCTTC.

The rearrangement uses TRBV27 and TRBJ1-1; TRBD1 agrees at 7 bases. The germline CDR1 and CDR2 sequences are MNHEY and SMNVEV (reference sequence). With V trimmed by 5 bases and J by 1 base, 7 bases remained unmatched. This CDR3 comprises 15 residues. This CDR3 is CASSRGTATNTEAFF. The CDR3 DNA follows: TGTGCCAGCAGTCGTGGGACAGCTACGAACACTGAAGCTTTCTTT.

The chain combines TRBV7-9 with TRBJ2-2, with 7 bases lining up with TRBD2. From germline, CDR1 is SEHNR and CDR2 FQNEAQ (reference sequence). The CDR3 extends over 17 amino acids. The junction had 17 bases not matched to a gene; V was cut back by 6 bases and J by 7 bases. The CDR3 region is CASRLPPRAGYNGELFF. In DNA form, the CDR3 reads TGTGCCAGCAGATTACCCCCCAGAGCGGGGTATAACGGGGAGCTGTTTTTT.

The V call is TRBV14, the J call TRBJ1-6; 8 bases map to TRBD1. This CDR3 has 15 residues. Germline V gene data show CDR1 as SGHDN and CDR2 as FVKESK. Trimming cost V 2 bases and J 9 bases; bases outside gene matches: 6. Here the CDR3 reads CASSQHRGIGSPLHF. CDR3 bases: TGTGCCAGCAGCCAACACAGGGGGATAGGTTCACCCCTCCACTTT.

The V and J genes are TRBV13 and TRBJ1-2, with a weak D call TRBD1 (5 bases). Germline assignment: CDR1 PRHDT and CDR2 FYEKMQ (reference sequence). The CDR3 sequence is 14 residues long. Trimming removed 5 bases from V and 2 bases from J, with 12 bases in between. CDR3 residues: CASSPRQSNYGYTF. The DNA for the CDR3 is TGTGCCAGCAGCCCCCGACAGAGCAACTATGGCTACACCTTC.

The rearrangement uses TRBV27 and TRBJ1-2; 9 nucleotides match TRBD1. CDR1 and CDR2 (germline): MNHEY, SMNVEV (reference sequence). The trim removed 0 bases at V and 6 bases at J, leaving 5 bases unmatched. This CDR3 is built from 15 residues. The CDR3 sequence: CASSLSVTGGDGYTF. CDR3 nucleotides: TGTGCCAGCAGTTTATCGGTGACAGGGGGGGATGGCTACACCTTC.

This rearrangement joins TRBV19 to TRBJ2-3; D gene unclear. Germline CDR1 is LNHDA and CDR2 is SQIVND (reference sequence). This CDR3 region has 13 residues. The V end was cut by 3 bases, the J end by 4 bases, with 8 bases between. The CDR3 protein is CASSIRGPDTQYF. The CDR3 DNA sequence: TGTGCCAGTAGTATCCGAGGCCCAGATACGCAGTATTTT. The full variable domain, completed using reference TRBV19 and TRBJ2-3, is DGGITQSPKYLFRKEGQNVTLSCEQNLNHDAMYWYRQDPGQGLRLIYYSQIVNDFQKGDIAEGYSVSREKKESFPLTVTSAQKNPTAFYLCASSIRGPDTQYFGPGTRLTVL.

This chain links TRBV15 with TRBJ2-4; 8 nucleotides align to TRBD1. Germline CDR1 reads LNHNV; CDR2 reads YYDKDF (reference sequence). The ends lost 8 bases at V and 3 bases at J; junction bases unmatched: 15. CDR3 length: 17 amino acids. The CDR3 sequence: CATHPTDRDEGKNIQYF. CDR3 bases: TGTGCCACCCACCCCACGGACAGGGACGAGGGCAAAAACATTCAGTACTTC.

This rearrangement joins TRBV5-1 to TRBJ2-7; perhaps TRBD2 as D (5 bases). CDR1 SGHRS and CDR2 YFSETQ come from the germline V gene. CDR3 length equals 15 residues. V was pared by 3 bases and J by 0 bases, with 13 bases between. This CDR3 is CASSYMTAGSYEQYF. CDR3 nucleotide sequence: TGCGCCAGCAGCTACATGACTGCGGGCTCCTACGAGCAGTACTTC.

This chain links TRBV7-3 with TRBJ2-1; 8 bases map to TRBD2. V was pared by 5 bases and J by 7 bases, with 10 bases of the junction left unmatched. From germline, CDR1 is SGHTA and CDR2 FQGTGA. CDR3 length: 15 amino acids. The chain's CDR3 is CASSLGVAGRNEQFF. As DNA, the CDR3 is TGTGCCAGCAGCCTCGGGGTAGCGGGGCGGAATGAGCAGTTCTTC.

V and J are TRBV14 and TRBJ2-3, with 10 bases that match TRBD2. The CDR3 has 16 amino acids. J lost 2 bases, V lost 0 bases, and 2 bases had no gene match. The V gene's germline CDR1 is SGHDN and CDR2 FVKESK. DNA for the CDR3: TGTGCCAGCAGCCAAGAACTAGCGGGAACCACAGATACGCAGTATTTT. It is translated as CASSQELAGTTDTQYF.

V usage is TRBV5-5 and J usage is TRBJ1-4, with D tentatively TRBD1 (6 bases). The CDR3 sequence is 16 residues long. Germline lookup yields CDR1 SGHKS and CDR2 YYEKEE (reference sequence). V gave up 4 bases and J gave up 2 bases, with 15 bases separating them. CDR3 loop: CASSGPQGITNEKLFF. The DNA for the CDR3 is TGTGCCAGCAGCGGACCCCAGGGGATTACTAATGAAAAACTGTTTTTT.

The V call is TRBV19, the J call TRBJ1-2; D gene unclear. This CDR3 is built from 13 residues. Trimming pared 1 base from V and 8 bases from J, leaving 11 bases between. Looked up from germline, CDR1 is LNHDA and CDR2 is SQIVND (reference sequence). The DNA of the CDR3 is TGTGCCAGTAGTATAGCCTCGGGAGTGGGCTACACCTTC. Translation: CASSIASGVGYTF.

This clone was recorded only once. The chain uses TRBV19 and TRBJ2-2; TRBD2 aligns across 12 bases. Germline V gene lookup returns CDR1 LNHDA and CDR2 SQIVND (reference sequence). This CDR3 spans 18 amino acids. Losses at the gene ends were 3 bases for V and 5 bases for J; bases not matched to a gene: 10. CDR3: CASSIRSSGGARTGELFF. The CDR3 bases are TGTGCCAGTAGTATTAGATCTAGCGGGGGGGCTAGGACCGGGGAGCTGTTTTTT.